Listed below are T cell receptor beta chains from one sample, sequenced in a study of CD8 T cells in Susac syndrome. TCRdb used MiXCR to reprocess the immunoSEQ multiplex PCR reads, holding one entry per CDR3 protein. Here the sample spans 200,000 to 250,000 distinct CDR3 sequences, 95% being singletons. Sample: CD4+ T cells from PBMCs. The receptors originated from a human donor with multiple sclerosis. CDR3s include the opening cysteine and the closing phenylalanine or tryptophan. The D gene is left open where the match is weak. Clone size is given for some rows only: seen once, a few or many times, or a class if the clone is expanded.

- TRBJ2-2 TRBV14 - CASSQAGMTGELFF TGTGCCAGCAGCCAAGCGGGGATGACCGGGGAGCTGTTTTTT
once TRBJ2-1 TRBV7-9 TRBD1 CASSLGTGSHEQFF TGTGCCAGCAGCTTAGGGACAGGGTCCCATGAGCAGTTCTTC
- TRBJ1-6 TRBV11-2 TRBD1 CASGGQAKSPLHF TGTGCCAGCGGAGGACAGGCGAAATCACCCCTCCACTTT
- TRBJ1-3 TRBV9 - CASSAGLAGNTIYF TGTGCCAGCAGCGCAGGACTGGCTGGAAACACCATATATTTT
- TRBJ2-2 TRBV20-1 - CSARAGNSNTGELFF TGCAGTGCTAGAGCCGGGAACTCGAACACCGGGGAGCTGTTTTTT
- TRBJ1-1 TRBV9 - CASSKQGENTEASF TGTGCCAGCAGTAAGCAGGGAGAGAACACTGAAGCTTCCTTT
- TRBJ1-6 TRBV16 - CASSPLVMEAGSPLHF TGTGCCAGCAGCCCCCTCGTGATGGAGGCGGGTTCACCCCTCCACTTT
once TRBJ2-1 TRBV5-1 - CASSPPRAGSDEQFF TGCGCCAGCAGTCCCCCCCGGGCAGGGAGTGATGAGCAGTTCTTC
- TRBJ1-2 TRBV18 - CASSPARGGYGYTF TGTGCCAGCTCACCAGCAAGGGGCGGCTATGGCTACACCTTC
- TRBJ1-6 TRBV6-2/TRBV6-3 - CASKVGSNSPLHF TGTGCCAGCAAGGTTGGGTCTAATTCACCCCTCCACTTT
- TRBJ1-5 TRBV2 TRBD1 CASTLQGSNNQPQHF TGTGCCAGCACCCTACAGGGGAGTAACAATCAGCCCCAGCATTTT
once TRBJ1-1 TRBV7-9 - CASNEFMNTEAFF TGTGCCAGCAATGAATTCATGAACACTGAAGCTTTCTTT
- TRBJ1-2 TRBV20-1 - CSAQNAADCTF TGCAGTGCTCAGAACGCCGCGGACTGCACCTTC
once TRBJ1-4 TRBV5-1 - CASSAQGSANEKLFF TGCGCCAGCAGCGCACAGGGTTCGGCTAATGAAAAACTGTTTTTT
- TRBJ2-1 TRBV29-1 - CSVERVYNEQFF TGCAGCGTTGAGAGGGTCTACAATGAGCAGTTCTTC
- TRBJ2-3 TRBV29-1 - CSVETGTLGPDTQYF TGCAGCGTTGAAACCGGGACCCTGGGGCCAGATACGCAGTATTTT
- TRBJ1-2 TRBV12-3/TRBV12-4 - CASSLGGAVYGYTF TGTGCCAGCAGTTTAGGGGGGGCTGTGTATGGCTACACCTTC
- TRBJ1-1 TRBV30 - CAWSVHRDMNTEAFF TGTGCCTGGAGTGTACACAGGGATATGAACACTGAAGCTTTCTTT
- TRBJ2-3 TRBV5-1 - CASSFMDTQYF TGCGCCAGCAGCTTCATGGATACGCAGTATTTT
- TRBJ2-1 TRBV6-6 TRBD1 CASRRQGSQPEQFF TGTGCCAGCAGGCGACAGGGGAGCCAGCCGGAGCAGTTCTTC
- TRBJ2-1 TRBV20-1 TRBD1 CSADGTGGNEQFF TGCAGTGCAGACGGGACAGGGGGCAATGAGCAGTTCTTC
- TRBJ1-1 TRBV3-1 - CASSQVPENTEAFF TGTGCCAGCAGCCAAGTTCCTGAAAACACTGAAGCTTTCTTT
- TRBJ2-1 TRBV20-1 TRBD2 CSARSSGGYNEQFF TGCAGTGCTAGATCCAGCGGGGGGTACAATGAGCAGTTCTTC
once TRBJ1-1 TRBV3-1 - CASSQAHTLLVNTEAFF TGTGCCAGCAGCCAAGCCCATACCTTGTTGGTGAACACTGAAGCTTTCTTT
once TRBJ2-7 TRBV30 TRBD1 CAWRKTGTGMDEQYF TGTGCCTGGCGAAAAACCGGGACAGGGATGGACGAGCAGTACTTC
- TRBJ2-3 TRBV20-1 - CSARHGFELGGVPDTQYF TGCAGTGCCAGACACGGATTTGAGCTGGGGGGCGTTCCAGATACGCAGTATTTT
- TRBJ1-1 TRBV29-1 - CSVDDRRNTEAFF TGCAGCGTTGATGACAGGAGGAACACTGAAGCTTTCTTT
- TRBJ2-7 TRBV30 - CAWGTSITGYEQYF TGTGCCTGGGGAACCTCAATCACAGGCTACGAGCAGTACTTC
- TRBJ1-4 TRBV4-1 TRBD1 CASSQDLTGGLANEKLFF TGCGCCAGCAGCCAAGACCTAACAGGGGGCTTGGCTAATGAAAAACTGTTTTTT
- TRBJ2-3 TRBV19 - CASSISGQDTQYF TGTGCCAGTAGTATCAGCGGGCAAGATACGCAGTATTTT
- TRBJ2-3 TRBV7-9 TRBD1 CASSFGQASTDTQYF TGTGCCAGCAGTTTTGGACAGGCTAGCACAGATACGCAGTATTTT
- TRBJ2-5 TRBV20-1 - CSAMTGAALETQYF TGCAGTGCCATGACAGGAGCAGCGTTGGAGACCCAGTACTTC
- TRBJ2-5 TRBV27 TRBD1 CASSASLTGAFVETQYF TGTGCCAGCAGCGCCTCCCTGACAGGGGCCTTCGTTGAGACCCAGTACTTC
- TRBJ2-7 TRBV20-1 TRBD2 CSALGRDGGYEQYF TGCAGTGCTCTAGGACGCGACGGGGGGTACGAGCAGTACTTC
- TRBJ2-3 TRBV20-1 - CSARGETGADTQYF TGCAGTGCTAGGGGAGAAACCGGGGCAGATACGCAGTATTTT
- TRBJ2-3 TRBV20-1 TRBD2 CSARGTSGERISTDTQYF TGCAGTGCTAGAGGGACTAGCGGGGAGCGCATTAGCACAGATACGCAGTATTTT
- TRBJ2-7 TRBV3-1 TRBD1 CASSQGQGYYEQYF TGTGCCAGCAGCCAAGGACAGGGGTACTACGAGCAGTACTTC
- TRBJ2-3 TRBV29-1 - CSVGLGPDTQYF TGCAGCGTTGGTCTGGGTCCAGATACGCAGTATTTT
- TRBJ1-5 TRBV9 - CASSVESGQPQHF TGTGCCAGCAGCGTAGAGTCGGGTCAGCCCCAGCATTTT
- TRBJ1-1 TRBV15 - CATSRPATMGNTEAFF TGTGCCACCAGCAGACCCGCTACAATGGGAAACACTGAAGCTTTCTTT
- TRBJ2-1 TRBV4-1 TRBD2 CASSRTTGTSGALSQNEQFF TGCGCCAGCAGCCGAACGACCGGGACTAGCGGGGCCTTGTCCCAGAATGAGCAGTTCTTC
- TRBJ2-5 TRBV2 - CASSMQTQYF TGTGCCAGCAGTATGCAGACCCAGTACTTC
- TRBJ2-3 TRBV20-1 TRBD2 CSASPGGLATGDTQYF TGCAGTGCTAGCCCTGGGGGACTAGCGACGGGAGATACGCAGTATTTT
once TRBJ2-7 TRBV15 - CARQRSYEQYF TGTGCCAGACAGCGCTCCTACGAGCAGTACTTC
- TRBJ1-2 TRBV30 TRBD1 CAWSVLSTGVPYGYTF TGTGCCTGGAGTGTACTGAGTACAGGGGTACCGTATGGCTACACCTTC
- TRBJ1-1 TRBV9 TRBD1 CASSVEAGGTEAFF TGTGCCAGCAGCGTAGAGGCAGGGGGGACTGAAGCTTTCTTT
- TRBJ2-2 TRBV2 - CASRGVADTGELFF TGTGCCAGCAGAGGGGTAGCGGACACCGGGGAGCTGTTTTTT